The 22 T cell receptor beta chains reported below all come from one sample, sequenced in a study of T cells in Graves' hyperthyroidism and ophthalmopathy. Researchers took RNA transcripts and amplified the TCR beta CDR3 regions from them. During a first-round RT-PCR of the TCR CDR3, the HTBI primer set was used. One entry per CDR3 protein, called by TCRdb with MiXCR from the multiplex PCR reads. The sample lists around 610,000 distinct CDR3 sequences, about 14% occurring once. Sequencing was carried out using blood. These receptors all stem from a woman in her forties with Graves' ophthalmopathy.

This clonotype came up many times. V gene TRBV19 combines with J gene TRBJ1-1, with 9 bases identical to TRBD1. The CDR3 totals 16 residues. V lost 4 bases to trimming and J lost 7 bases; unmatched junction nucleotides: 13. CDR1 and CDR2 from the germline V gene are LNHDA and SQIVND (reference sequence). The CDR3 here is CASSTPGQGEGFEAFF. CDR3 nucleotide sequence: TGTGCCAGTAGTACACCGGGACAGGGTGAGGGATTTGAAGCTTTCTTT.

This clonotype was picked up a small number of times. The rearrangement joins TRBV29-1 to TRBJ2-5; either TRBD1 or TRBD2 may supply D (6 bases each). CDR1 SQVTM and CDR2 ANQGSEA come from the germline V gene. The CDR3 contains 14 residues. V was trimmed by 3 bases and J by 4 bases, leaving 15 bases between them. The CDR3 spells CSVDSSSGAETQYF. CDR3 DNA sequence: TGCAGCGTTGATTCTAGCTCGGGGGCAGAGACCCAGTACTTC.

The chain couples TRBV6-5 to TRBJ1-1; D is possibly TRBD1 (6 bases). Germline lookup yields CDR1 MNHEY and CDR2 SVGAGI. The V end was cut by 2 bases, the J end by 1 base, with 8 bases between. The CDR3 extends over 14 amino acids. Written as DNA, the CDR3 is TGTGCCAGCAGTTACCAGGGGAAGAACACTGAAGCTTTCTTT. It translates to CASSYQGKNTEAFF.

This chain joins TRBV6-1 and TRBJ2-7; D is possibly TRBD1 or TRBD2 (5 bases each). Germline loops: CDR1 MNHNS, CDR2 SASEGT. V shed 5 bases and J shed 8 bases, with 10 bases lying between them. The CDR3 runs to 11 residues. As DNA, the CDR3 is TGTGCCAGCAGTATAAAGGGACAGCAGTACTTC. Amino acids: CASSIKGQQYF.

About this clonotype itself: A read error may produce the germline difference seen at one junction end. This chain links TRBV28 with TRBJ2-5; the D is unclear. The CDR3 runs to 13 residues. Germline V CDR1 and CDR2: MDHEN, SYDVKM. The CDR3 spells CAGSSRFLETQYF. In nucleotides, the CDR3 is TGTGCCGGCAGTAGTAGGTTTCTGGAGACCCAGTACTTC.

In this sample, this clonotype turned up many times. This chain uses TRBV7-6 with TRBJ2-5; a possible D gene is TRBD1 (6 bases). Per germline, CDR1 SGHVS and CDR2 FNYEAQ. The germline V and J ends were trimmed by 5 bases and 5 bases, with 12 bases remaining between them. This CDR3 comprises 13 residues. The chain's CDR3 is CASSGSGAETQYF. The CDR3, as DNA: TGTGCCAGCAGCGGGTCAGGGGCGGAGACCCAGTACTTC. Full variable domain (outside the CDR3, taken from reference TRBV7-6 and TRBJ2-5): GAGVSQSPRYKVTKRGQDVALRCDPISGHVSLYWYRQALGQGPEFLTYFNYEAQQDKSGLPNDRFSAERPEGSISTLTIQRTEQRDSAMYRCASSGSGAETQYFGPGTRLLVL.

The rearrangement links TRBV28 to TRBJ2-5; 7 bases are a match to TRBD2. With 5 bases clipped from V and 7 bases from J, the junction kept 13 bases outside the gene matches. The CDR3 has 15 amino acids. Germline values: CDR1 MDHEN, CDR2 SYDVKM. In DNA form, the CDR3 reads TGTGCCAGCAGTCTCACCGGCAGCGGGATGGGGACCCAGTACTTC. As protein: CASSLTGSGMGTQYF. The full variable domain, completed using reference TRBV28 and TRBJ2-5, is DVKVTQSSRYLVKRTGEKVFLECVQDMDHENMFWYRQDPGLGLRLIYFSYDVKMKEKGDIPEGYSVSREKKERFSLILESASTNQTSMYLCASSLTGSGMGTQYFGPGTRLLVL.

This clonotype has ten or more counts. J is TRBJ1-2 and V is TRBV28, with D uncertain. The germline V and J ends were trimmed by 7 bases and 3 bases, with 12 bases remaining between them. Germline V gives CDR1 MDHEN, CDR2 SYDVKM. The CDR3 loop spans 13 amino acids. The CDR3 loop reads CASMGAGDYGYTF. In DNA form, the CDR3 reads TGTGCCAGCATGGGAGCCGGGGACTATGGCTACACCTTC.

This clonotype was counted at least ten times. The V and J genes are TRBV5-1 and TRBJ2-7; D perhaps matches TRBD2 (5 bases). The germline V and J ends were trimmed by 0 bases and 5 bases, with 12 bases remaining between them. The CDR3 is made up of 14 amino acids. Germline V gene sequence: CDR1 SGHRS, CDR2 YFSETQ. The CDR3 sequence: CASSLALANDEQYF. CDR3 in DNA: TGCGCCAGCAGCTTGGCCCTAGCTAACGACGAGCAGTACTTC.

This clonotype was seen repeatedly, ten times or more. The chain has TRBV28 and TRBJ2-4, with 8 bases lining up with TRBD2. The germline V gene has CDR1 MDHEN and CDR2 SYDVKM. With 6 bases clipped from V and 0 bases from J, the junction kept 4 bases outside the gene matches. This CDR3 comprises 15 residues. CDR3 region: CASRIGGVAKNIQYF. DNA of the CDR3: TGTGCCAGCAGGATCGGGGGGGTAGCCAAAAACATTCAGTACTTC.

This clonotype was detected ten times or more. This sequence joins TRBV12-3 or TRBV12-4 and TRBJ1-5; D is undetermined. The CDR3 is 14 residues long. Deletions cut 7 bases from V and 0 bases from J, with 10 bases between. CDR3 sequence reads: CASTIKNSNQPQHF. The CDR3, as DNA: TGTGCCAGCACCATCAAGAATAGCAATCAGCCCCAGCATTTT.

Many counts were recorded for this clonotype. The chain employs TRBV29-1 and TRBJ2-7; tentative D call: TRBD1 (6 bases). This CDR3 comprises 14 residues. The V gene lost 0 bases and the J gene lost 2 bases, with 11 bases spanning the gap. Germline lookup yields CDR1 SQVTM and CDR2 ANQGSEA. Written as DNA, the CDR3 is TGCAGCGTTGAAGATCGAGACAGGCCCTACGAGCAGTACTTC. It codes for CSVEDRDRPYEQYF.

This clonotype has a count of ten or more. The chain has TRBV5-1 and TRBJ1-5; 9 bases align to TRBD1. V shed 4 bases and J 4 bases; nucleotides not matched to a gene: 6. Germline CDR1 reads SGHRS; CDR2 reads YFSETQ. The CDR3 is 15 amino acids. The CDR3 DNA follows: TGCGCCAGCAGCCCCTGGACAGGGGCTAATCAGCCCCAGCATTTT. As protein: CASSPWTGANQPQHF.

The chain recombines TRBV10-3 with TRBJ1-5, with a weak D call TRBD1 (5 bases). Germline CDR1 reads ENHRY; CDR2 reads SYGVKD. The CDR3 extends over 14 amino acids. V lost 5 bases and J 5 bases, leaving 13 bases between the germline ends. CDR3 DNA: TGTGCCATCAGTCTCAGGGAGAACGATCAGCCCCAGCATTTT. Its translation is CAISLRENDQPQHF.

This clonotype was seen many times. This chain uses TRBV10-3 with TRBJ2-7, with D uncertain. CDR3 length: 11 residues. Trimming pared 0 bases from V and 6 bases from J, leaving 3 bases between. The V gene's germline CDR1 is ENHRY and CDR2 SYGVKD. The CDR3, as DNA: TGTGCCATCAGTGAGTCAGGCGAGCAGTACTTC. Protein: CAISESGEQYF.

This chain uses TRBV20-1 with TRBJ2-2, with 7 nucleotides matching TRBD1. This CDR3 is 17 amino acids long. J gave up 3 bases and V 1 base, and 11 bases lay outside the gene matches. Germline loops: CDR1 DFQATT, CDR2 SNEGSKA (reference sequence). The CDR3 coding sequence is TGCAGTGCTAGAGCCAGGACAGCCCAGGGGGACACCGGGGAGCTGTTTTTT. The encoded protein is CSARARTAQGDTGELFF.

Ten or more counts support this clonotype. V and J are TRBV27 and TRBJ2-7, with D possibly matching TRBD1 (5 bases). Germline CDR1 MNHEY, CDR2 SMNVEV (reference sequence). V was pared by 3 bases and J by 3 bases, with 12 bases between. The CDR3 sequence is 14 residues long. CDR3 amino acids: CASSFRPRGYEQYF. The CDR3 DNA reads TGTGCCAGCAGTTTCCGTCCAAGGGGCTACGAGCAGTACTTC.

The chain combines TRBV12-3 or TRBV12-4 with TRBJ1-1; tentatively, D is TRBD1 (5 bases). CDR3 length: 17 amino acids. The ends were cut back, 5 bases at V and 2 bases at J, with 21 bases in the middle. The CDR3 protein is CASSRHAGGKRNTEAFF. The CDR3 DNA sequence: TGTGCCAGCAGTCGACATGCGGGGGGGAAGCGAAACACTGAAGCTTTCTTT.

This clonotype came up many times. The CDR3 loop is CASSLVRGGGSYEQYF. The DNA of the CDR3 is TGTGCCAGCAGCTTAGTACGGGGGGGCGGCTCCTACGAGCAGTACTTC. The gene calls are TRBV7-9 and TRBJ2-7; 8 nucleotides agree with TRBD2. Per the germline V gene, CDR1 is SEHNR and CDR2 is FQNEAQ (reference sequence). J lost 0 bases, V lost 1 base, and 5 bases had no gene match. The CDR3 has 16 residues. Using reference TRBV7-9 and TRBJ2-7 for the parts outside the CDR3, the full variable domain is DTGVSQNPRHKITKRGQNVTFRCDPISEHNRLYWYRQTLGQGPEFLTYFQNEAQLEKSRLLSDRFSAERPKGSFSTLEIQRTEQGDSAMYLCASSLVRGGGSYEQYFGPGTRLTVT.

The chain joins TRBV7-2 to TRBJ2-7, with D hard to call. The CDR3 length is 14 residues. Trimming shortened V by 0 bases and J by 2 bases, and 8 bases separated the two germline ends. Germline CDR1 SGHTA, CDR2 FQGNSA. The CDR3 DNA is TGTGCCAGCAGCTTAGCGACGCGCACCTACGAGCAGTACTTC. Its protein product is CASSLATRTYEQYF.

The chain has TRBV6-1 and TRBJ2-1; tentatively, D is TRBD1 (6 bases). The CDR3 has 15 amino acids. Germline loops: CDR1 MNHNS, CDR2 SASEGT. V was clipped by 0 bases and J by 0 bases, with 6 bases between them. CDR3 bases: TGTGCCAGCAGTGAAGCAGGGGGCTCCTACAATGAGCAGTTCTTC. This codes for CASSEAGGSYNEQFF.

This clonotype was picked up many times. The chain joins TRBV2 to TRBJ1-2; perhaps TRBD1 as D (5 bases). Germline loops: CDR1 SNHLY, CDR2 FYNNEI. CDR3 length: 15 residues. V was cut by 6 bases and J by 0 bases, with 14 bases left in between. CDR3 protein: CASRGTQLANYGYTF. CDR3 bases: TGTGCCAGCAGAGGGACGCAGCTAGCTAACTATGGCTACACCTTC.